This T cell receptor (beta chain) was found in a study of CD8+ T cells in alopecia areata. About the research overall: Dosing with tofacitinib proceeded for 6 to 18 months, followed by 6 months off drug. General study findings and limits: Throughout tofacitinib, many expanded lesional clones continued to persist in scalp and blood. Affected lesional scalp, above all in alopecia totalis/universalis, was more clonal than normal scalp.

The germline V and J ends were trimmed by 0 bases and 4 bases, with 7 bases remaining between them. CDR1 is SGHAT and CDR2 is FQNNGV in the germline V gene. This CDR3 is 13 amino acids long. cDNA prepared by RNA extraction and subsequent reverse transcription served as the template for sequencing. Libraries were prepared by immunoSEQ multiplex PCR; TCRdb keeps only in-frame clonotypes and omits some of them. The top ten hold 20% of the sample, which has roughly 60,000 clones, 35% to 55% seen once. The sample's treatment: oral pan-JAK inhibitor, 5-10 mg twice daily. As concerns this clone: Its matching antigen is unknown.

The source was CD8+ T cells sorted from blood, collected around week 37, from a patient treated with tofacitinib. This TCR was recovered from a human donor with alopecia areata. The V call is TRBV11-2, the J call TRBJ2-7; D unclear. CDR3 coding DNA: TGTGCCAGCAGCTTAGAGGACGGGTACGAGCAGTACTTC. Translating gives CASSLEDGYEQYF.